This T cell receptor (beta chain) was observed in a study of blood T cell repertoires in COVID-19. On the study more broadly: Acute-phase and convalescent COVID-19 samples originated in the United States, Italy and Spain. PBMCs, B-cell-depleted T cells, or T cells were the source of the cDNA or gDNA that made up the material.

Original methodology: Amplification from reference gene primers served as the basis for estimated nucleated cell counts. TCRdb's table, derived via immunoSEQ multiplex PCR, lists solely in-frame clones and lacks some. Clone size and V and J calls were adopted from that table, with D and trimming inferred from the DNA. Of over 300,000 clones listed, about 83% are singletons. Germline V gene sequence: CDR1 KGHDR, CDR2 SFDVKD. This CDR3 has 15 amino acids. The trim removed 6 bases at V and 5 bases at J, leaving 7 bases unmatched. The sequenced sample was peripheral blood. The chain employs TRBV24-1 and TRBJ2-5; 11 nucleotides line up with TRBD2. This receptor was identified in a woman in her forties or fifties with acute or convalescent COVID-19. The CDR3 DNA sequence: TGTGCCACCAGTTTAGCGGGAGGGCCCGGGGAGACCCAGTACTTC. Amino acid sequence: CATSLAGGPGETQYF.